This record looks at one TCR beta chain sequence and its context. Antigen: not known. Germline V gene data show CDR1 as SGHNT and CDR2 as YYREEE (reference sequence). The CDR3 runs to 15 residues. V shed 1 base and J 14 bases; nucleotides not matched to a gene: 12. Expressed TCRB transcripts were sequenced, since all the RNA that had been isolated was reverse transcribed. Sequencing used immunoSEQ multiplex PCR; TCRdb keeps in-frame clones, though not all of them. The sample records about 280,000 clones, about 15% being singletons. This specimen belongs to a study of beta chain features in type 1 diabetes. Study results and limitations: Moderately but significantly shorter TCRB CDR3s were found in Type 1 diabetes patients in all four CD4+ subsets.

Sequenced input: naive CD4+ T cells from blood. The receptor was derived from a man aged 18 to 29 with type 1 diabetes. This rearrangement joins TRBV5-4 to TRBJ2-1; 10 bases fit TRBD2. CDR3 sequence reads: CASSLYASGGRGEFF. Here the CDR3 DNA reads TGTGCCAGCAGCTTGTACGCTAGCGGGGGCCGGGGGGAGTTCTTC.